This T cell receptor (beta chain) was sequenced during a study of blood T cell repertoires in COVID-19. Study summary: The United States, Italy and Spain supplied acute and convalescent COVID-19 samples.

Libraries were prepared by immunoSEQ multiplex PCR; TCRdb keeps only in-frame clonotypes and omits some of them. Here the sample spans roughly 78,000 clones, 65% to 85% being singletons. This receptor was taken from a man aged 50 to 60 with COVID-19, enrolled during active disease. Sequenced material: peripheral blood.

CDR3 region: CASSLGSGRLYQETQYF. The CDR3 DNA reads as TGTGCCAGCAGCTTAGGTAGCGGGAGGCTGTACCAAGAGACCCAGTACTTC. The J gene is TRBJ2-5, the V gene TRBV11-2, with 10 bases identical to TRBD2. The CDR3 covers 17 residues. Germline values: CDR1 SGHAT, CDR2 FQNNGV. V was clipped by 1 base and J by 0 bases; unmatched bases: 5.